This T cell receptor (beta chain) was captured in a study of cytomegalovirus exposure and HLA in healthy donors. The PCR ran on 60 Vbeta and 13 Jbeta primers. This table comes from immunoSEQ multiplex PCR, and its TCRdb copy is limited to in-frame clones, with some not included. Of some 170,000 clones in the sample, about 75% were seen once. The CDR3 runs 14 residues. Trimming removed 6 bases from V and 7 bases from J, with 15 bases in between. The germline V gene encodes CDR1 MNHEY and CDR2 SMNVEV (reference sequence). Donors sampled were nominally healthy, though unrecorded immune exposures were likely.

The sequencing sample was made of PBMCs. This receptor was taken from a middle-aged man in good health and CMV-seropositive. The chain carries TRBV27 and TRBJ1-4; no reliable D call. The DNA of the CDR3 is TGTGCCAGCAGCTCCGCTCGCCAGTCTGAAAAACTGTTTTTT. Encoded protein: CASSSARQSEKLFF.